This T cell receptor beta chain was profiled in a study of blood T cell repertoires in COVID-19. At the level of the study: T cells, B-cell-depleted T cells, or PBMCs provided the cDNA or gDNA that served as material.

TCRdb's copy holds only in-frame clones and misses some; the assay was immunoSEQ multiplex PCR. Among 92,000 or so clones listed, less than 80% were seen once. This TCR came from a woman older than 75 with acute or convalescent COVID-19. Sequencing was done on a sample of peripheral blood.

The CDR3 DNA reads as TGTGCCAGCAGCCTACAGGGGTTGGTGACAGATACGCAGTATTTT. Translated, it gives CASSLQGLVTDTQYF. The chain joins TRBV6-5 to TRBJ2-3; TRBD1 matches at 7 bases. The CDR3 runs 15 residues. Trimming removed 6 bases from V and 3 bases from J; junction bases left unmatched: 9. Germline CDR1 is MNHEY and CDR2 is SVGAGI.